The rows below give T cell receptor beta chains drawn from one sample of a study of early T cells in non-severe SARS-CoV-2 infection. A single record per CDR3 protein comes from TCRdb applying MiXCR to the 5' RACE reads. The data show 55,000 or so distinct CDR3 sequences, around 6.6% seen once. This specimen consisted of whole blood, obtained at baseline. Every receptor here comes from an adult who was a healthcare worker with PCR-confirmed SARS-CoV-2 infection or an uninfected control (not recorded which). Both conserved end residues are part of each CDR3. Each record gives: V gene, D gene, J gene, clone size, CDR3 protein, CDR3 DNA. A D gene is named only where the DNA matches it firmly. Where a row states a size, it is once, few, many or the class of an expanded clone; other rows omit it.

>TRBV2|TRBD1|TRBJ1-1|many
CASTSNRGDTEAFF
TGTGCCAGCACATCCAACAGGGGAGACACTGAAGCTTTCTTT
>TRBV29-1|-|TRBJ1-2|few
CSVERGYTF
TGCAGCGTTGAAAGGGGCTACACCTTC
>TRBV24-1|TRBD2|TRBJ2-1|many
CATGQGLVHEQFF
TGTGCCACCGGTCAGGGACTAGTGCATGAGCAGTTCTTC
>TRBV10-3|-|TRBJ1-6|few
CAISPGVADNSPLHF
TGTGCCATCAGCCCCGGGGTGGCCGATAATTCACCCCTCCACTTT
>TRBV3-1|TRBD1|TRBJ1-2|many
CASSQDARSDRAYGYTF
TGTGCCAGCAGCCAAGATGCCAGGTCAGACAGGGCCTATGGCTACACCTTC
>TRBV6-5|-|TRBJ1-5|many
CASRGGPNQPQHF
TGTGCCAGCAGAGGGGGTCCCAATCAGCCCCAGCATTTT
>TRBV9|-|TRBJ2-5|many
CASSAGPSETQYF
TGTGCCAGCAGCGCGGGACCGAGTGAGACCCAGTACTTC
>TRBV28|-|TRBJ1-1|-
CASSPLLRGAFF
TGTGCCAGCAGTCCGTTGTTGCGCGGAGCTTTCTTT
>TRBV19|-|TRBJ1-4|many
CASEPRFKEVELFF
TGTGCCAGTGAACCCCGATTCAAGGAGGTGGAATTGTTTTTT
>TRBV21-1|-|TRBJ1-1|-
CASSKGGGNTEAFF
TGTGCCAGCAGCAAAGGGGGAGGGAACACTGAAGCTTTCTTT
>TRBV6-2/TRBV6-3|-|TRBJ2-1|few
CASSYSMSVGLMSYEQFF
TGTGCCAGCAGTTACTCGATGTCGGTGGGGCTAATGAGCTATGAGCAGTTCTTC
>TRBV11-2|TRBD1|TRBJ1-2|few
CASSYNTGGLYGYTF
TGTGCCAGCAGTTATAACACAGGGGGCCTTTATGGCTACACCTTC
>TRBV27|TRBD1|TRBJ1-5|-
CASSLRDSGGPQHF
TGTGCCAGCAGTTTAAGGGACAGCGGAGGGCCCCAGCATTTT
>TRBV7-9|-|TRBJ2-5|many
CASSLVGETQYF
TGTGCCAGCAGCTTAGTAGGGGAGACCCAGTACTTC
>TRBV20-1|-|TRBJ2-7|many
CSAAVTTSYEQYF
TGCAGTGCTGCCGTGACTACCTCCTACGAGCAGTACTTC
>TRBV11-2|-|TRBJ2-7|many
CASSLVLDQNYEQYF
TGTGCCAGCAGCTTAGTTCTCGACCAAAACTACGAGCAGTACTTC
>TRBV9|-|TRBJ2-1|few
CASSVGGAYNEQFF
TGTGCCAGCAGCGTCGGCGGGGCCTACAATGAGCAGTTCTTC
>TRBV10-3|-|TRBJ1-1|many
CAISGSYEAFF
TGTGCCATCTCGGGGTCATATGAAGCTTTCTTT
>TRBV20-1|TRBD2|TRBJ2-3|few
CSARLGLAGGLTDTQYF
TGCAGTGCTAGACTCGGACTAGCGGGGGGGCTGACAGATACGCAGTATTTT
>TRBV28|-|TRBJ2-2|-
CASSLPSHYTGELFF
TGTGCCAGCAGTTTACCCAGCCATTACACCGGGGAGCTGTTTTTT
>TRBV7-2|-|TRBJ1-2|few
CASSPDRNYGYTF
TGTGCCAGCAGCCCTGACAGAAACTATGGCTACACCTTC
>TRBV20-1|-|TRBJ1-5|few
CSARVPTGYSNQPQHF
TGCAGTGCTAGAGTCCCGACGGGGTATAGCAATCAGCCCCAGCATTTT
>TRBV12-3/TRBV12-4|TRBD2|TRBJ2-3|many
CASSLRLAGSTDTQYF
TGTGCCAGCAGTTTAAGGCTAGCGGGCTCCACAGATACGCAGTATTTT
>TRBV7-9|-|TRBJ1-4|many
CASSSDTYNEKLFF
TGTGCCAGCAGCTCGGACACCTATAATGAAAAACTGTTTTTT
>TRBV6-5|-|TRBJ1-5|-
CASSYGGPNQPQHF
TGTGCCAGCAGTTACGGGGGTCCCAATCAGCCCCAGCATTTT
>TRBV20-1|-|TRBJ1-4|-
CSARHRGANEKLFF
TGCAGTGCTAGACATAGGGGGGCTAATGAAAAACTGTTTTTT